What follows are 9 T cell receptor beta chains derived from one specimen sequenced in a study of cytotoxic CD8 clonotypes in ibrutinib-treated CLL. Libraries were prepared by immunoSEQ multiplex PCR; TCRdb keeps only in-frame clonotypes and omits some of them. Among fewer than 75,000 clones listed, less than 75% were seen once. This specimen consisted of PBMCs, obtained after 12 months of ibrutinib treatment. These receptors originate from a human donor with chronic lymphocytic leukemia.

This clone was observed a few times. The J gene is TRBJ1-1, the V gene TRBV10-1; 7 bases are a match to TRBD1. In germline, CDR1 is WNHNN, CDR2 SYGVQD (reference sequence). The CDR3 has 17 residues. The junction had 15 bases not matched to a gene; V was cut back by 8 bases and J by 0 bases. The CDR3 here is CASDYRGEAFVNTEAFF. The CDR3 DNA sequence: TGCGCCAGCGACTACAGGGGAGAAGCATTCGTGAACACTGAAGCTTTCTTT.

This clone was seen only a few times. The chain has TRBV7-2 and TRBJ2-7, with a possible D match to TRBD1 (5 bases). The germline CDR1 and CDR2 sequences are SGHTA and FQGNSA. The CDR3 consists of 13 residues. Deletions cut 5 bases from V and 3 bases from J, with 11 bases between. The CDR3 bases are TGTGCCAGCAGCCTCCCAGGGTACTACGAGCAGTACTTC. Translating gives CASSLPGYYEQYF.

The rearrangement joins TRBV9 to TRBJ2-7; D call uncertain. Germline V gene sequence: CDR1 SGDLS, CDR2 YYNGEE. V was shortened by 0 bases and J by 6 bases, with 10 bases between the two germline ends. The CDR3 totals 13 residues. As DNA, the CDR3 is TGTGCCAGCAGCGTAGTATGGCAGTCCGAGCAGTACTTC. As protein: CASSVVWQSEQYF.

This chain connects TRBV28 to TRBJ2-1, with TRBD2 identical over 7 bases. Looked up from germline, CDR1 is MDHEN and CDR2 is SYDVKM. V lost 4 bases, J lost 2 bases, and 5 bases stayed unmatched. This CDR3 contains 15 residues. CDR3 in DNA: TGTGCCAGCAGTTCGGGGAGCGGGGCCTACAATGAGCAGTTCTTC. Translating gives CASSSGSGAYNEQFF. Complete variable domain (other parts from reference TRBV28 and TRBJ2-1): DVKVTQSSRYLVKRTGEKVFLECVQDMDHENMFWYRQDPGLGLRLIYFSYDVKMKEKGDIPEGYSVSREKKERFSLILESASTNQTSMYLCASSSGSGAYNEQFFGPGTRLTVL.

V is TRBV5-1 and J is TRBJ2-2; D unclear. This CDR3 is 13 amino acids long. Deletions cut 0 bases from V and 3 bases from J, with 3 bases between. Germline values: CDR1 SGHRS, CDR2 YFSETQ. The chain's CDR3 is CASSLVDTGELFF. CDR3 DNA sequence: TGCGCCAGCAGCTTGGTGGACACCGGGGAGCTGTTTTTT.

V usage is TRBV19 and J usage is TRBJ2-1; no definite D call. The CDR3 is 14 amino acids. V lost 10 bases and J 4 bases, leaving 17 bases between the germline ends. Germline V gives CDR1 LNHDA, CDR2 SQIVND (reference sequence). CDR3 amino acids: CATTIQDGYNEQFF. The CDR3 nucleotides are TGTGCCACCACTATTCAGGACGGGTACAATGAGCAGTTCTTC.

This clone was recorded a few times. The chain couples TRBV15 to TRBJ2-7; tentative D call: TRBD1 (5 bases). Germline CDR1 and CDR2: LNHNV and YYDKDF (reference sequence). CDR3 length: 16 residues. Trimming took off 1 base at V and 0 bases at J, with 13 bases between the two ends. CDR3 residues: CATSRAQGPSSYEQYF. The CDR3 DNA follows: TGTGCCACCAGCAGAGCTCAGGGTCCTAGCTCCTACGAGCAGTACTTC. The full variable domain, in which reference TRBV15 and TRBJ2-7 provide the parts outside the CDR3, is DAMVIQNPRYQVTQFGKPVTLSCSQTLNHNVMYWYQQKSSQAPKLLFHYYDKDFNNEADTPDNFQSRRPNTSFCFLDIRSPGLGDTAMYLCATSRAQGPSSYEQYFGPGTRLTVT.

The sample holds a few counts of this clone. The genes are TRBV19 and TRBJ2-2; D is unclear. This CDR3 is built from 15 residues. Germline V gene sequence: CDR1 LNHDA, CDR2 SQIVND (reference sequence). Trimming left V 5 bases short and J 2 bases short, with 12 bases between. The CDR3 DNA reads as TGTGCCAGTAGTGAGTCACGCAAAAACACCGGGGAGCTGTTTTTT. It encodes CASSESRKNTGELFF.

CDR3 coding DNA: TGTGCCACCAGCAGAGGATTGGACTGGGTTAAGAATGAAAAACTGTTTTTT. Protein: CATSRGLDWVKNEKLFF. The rearrangement uses TRBV15 and TRBJ1-4; D remains ambiguous. Germline values: CDR1 LNHNV, CDR2 YYDKDF (reference sequence). V lost 1 base and J lost 5, with 17 bases in between. The CDR3 totals 17 residues.